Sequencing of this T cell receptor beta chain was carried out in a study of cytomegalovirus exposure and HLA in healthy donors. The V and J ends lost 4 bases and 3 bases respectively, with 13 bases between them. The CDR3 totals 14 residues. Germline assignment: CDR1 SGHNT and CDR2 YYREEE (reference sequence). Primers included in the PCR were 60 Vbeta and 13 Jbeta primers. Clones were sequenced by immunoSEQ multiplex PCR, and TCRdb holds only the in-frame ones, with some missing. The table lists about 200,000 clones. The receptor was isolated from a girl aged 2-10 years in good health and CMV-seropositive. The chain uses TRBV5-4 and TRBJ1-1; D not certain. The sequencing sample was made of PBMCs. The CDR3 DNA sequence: TGTGCCAGCAGCCCGGGAGACGCGGACACTGAAGCTTTCTTT. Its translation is CASSPGDADTEAFF.